Following are 10 T cell receptor beta chains from one sample sequenced in a study of shared clonotypes between healthy human individuals. Sequencing used immunoSEQ multiplex PCR; TCRdb keeps in-frame clones, though not all of them. The sample consists of roughly 2 million clones, around 96% of them appearing once. Cells designated naive CD8 were CD45RO-negative and were positively selected for CCR7, with terminally differentiated effector memory CD45RA+ cells excluded. Sequencing was carried out using naive CD8+ T cells sorted from blood. These receptors came from a man aged 18 to 30 in good health.

The CDR3: CASTGRRDQPQHF. CDR3 in DNA: TGTGCCAGCACGGGAAGGCGAGATCAGCCCCAGCATTTT. J is TRBJ1-5 and V is TRBV6-6; D is ambiguous. Germline CDR1 reads MNHNY; CDR2 reads SVGAGI (reference sequence). V was clipped by 7 bases and J by 5 bases, with 12 bases between them. The CDR3 spans 13 residues.

This rearrangement joins TRBV6-1 to TRBJ2-7; tentative D call: TRBD2 (6 bases). Germline assignment: CDR1 MNHNS and CDR2 SASEGT. V dropped 0 bases and J dropped 4 bases, with 13 bases sitting between them. CDR3 length equals 15 residues. The CDR3 coding sequence is TGTGCCAGCAGTGAAGCGTCGTTGGGAGGTTACGAGCAGTACTTC. It codes for CASSEASLGGYEQYF.

Comment on this clone: Other DNA sequences from this sample encode an identical CDR3 as well. The chain uses TRBV9 and TRBJ2-7, with 7 positions matching TRBD2. From germline, CDR1 is SGDLS and CDR2 YYNGEE. This CDR3 region has 14 residues. Trimming cost V 0 bases and J 2 bases; bases outside gene matches: 2. Here the CDR3 reads CASSVGLAAYEQYF. DNA of the CDR3: TGTGCCAGCAGCGTAGGACTAGCAGCCTACGAGCAGTACTTC.

The chain carries TRBV2 and TRBJ2-1; TRBD2 matches at 12 bases. This CDR3 region has 13 residues. Germline trimming cut 11 bases from V and 4 bases from J; bases unmatched to any gene: 3. From germline, CDR1 is SNHLY and CDR2 FYNNEI. CDR3 nucleotide sequence: TGTGCCGCCGGGACTAGCGGGTACAATGAGCAGTTCTTC. Protein: CAAGTSGYNEQFF.

This rearrangement joins TRBV28 to TRBJ1-1; D is ambiguous. The germline V gene has CDR1 MDHEN and CDR2 SYDVKM. The CDR3 is 14 amino acids. V was clipped by 1 base and J by 2 bases, with 8 bases between them. CDR3 bases: TGTGCCAGCAGTTTATCTCCCATAAACACTGAAGCTTTCTTT. This translates into CASSLSPINTEAFF.

The CDR3 coding sequence is TGTGCCAGCAGCGTAGAGAGACGCAATGAGCAGTTCTTC. This gives the protein CASSVERRNEQFF. The chain employs TRBV9 and TRBJ2-1; no firm D call. In germline, CDR1 is SGDLS, CDR2 YYNGEE. V lost 0 bases to trimming and J lost 6 bases, with 7 bases between them. CDR3 size: 13 residues.

This clone showed up just once. The rearrangement links TRBV7-9 to TRBJ1-2, with 7 positions matching TRBD1. CDR1 and CDR2 from the germline V gene are SEHNR and FQNEAQ (reference sequence). CDR3 length: 15 amino acids. J gave up 4 bases and V 10 bases, and 15 bases lay outside the gene matches. The CDR3 is CATRDSDRKLYGYTF. In nucleotides, the CDR3 is TGTGCCACACGGGACAGCGACCGCAAACTCTATGGCTACACCTTC.

Note on this clone: The same CDR3 is also encoded by other DNA sequences in this sample. V is TRBV9 and J is TRBJ2-7; D gene unclear. The CDR3 length is 13 residues. Deletions cut 0 bases from V and 4 bases from J, with 8 bases between. CDR1 and CDR2 (germline): SGDLS, YYNGEE. DNA for the CDR3: TGTGCCAGCAGCGTAGGAGAGAGTTACGAGCAGTACTTC. Translated, it gives CASSVGESYEQYF.

This clone was seen only once. The CDR3 region has the DNA TGCGCCAGCAGCCCAGGGACAGGGGGCCCCTACGAGCAGTACTTC. Its protein is CASSPGTGGPYEQYF. The V gene is TRBV5-1, the J gene TRBJ2-7; the match to TRBD1 covers 12 bases. V trimming: 4 bases; J trimming: 2 bases; junction bases outside the gene matches: 4. Per germline, CDR1 SGHRS and CDR2 YFSETQ. CDR3 length: 15 amino acids.

This sequence joins TRBV6-1 and TRBJ2-7; 7 positions match TRBD1. Trimming at V came to 6 bases and at J to 3 bases, leaving 5 bases not matched to a gene. CDR3 length: 13 residues. Per germline, CDR1 MNHNS and CDR2 SASEGT. DNA of the CDR3: TGTGCCAGCAGAGAGGGACAGTTCTACGAGCAGTACTTC. This gives the protein CASREGQFYEQYF.